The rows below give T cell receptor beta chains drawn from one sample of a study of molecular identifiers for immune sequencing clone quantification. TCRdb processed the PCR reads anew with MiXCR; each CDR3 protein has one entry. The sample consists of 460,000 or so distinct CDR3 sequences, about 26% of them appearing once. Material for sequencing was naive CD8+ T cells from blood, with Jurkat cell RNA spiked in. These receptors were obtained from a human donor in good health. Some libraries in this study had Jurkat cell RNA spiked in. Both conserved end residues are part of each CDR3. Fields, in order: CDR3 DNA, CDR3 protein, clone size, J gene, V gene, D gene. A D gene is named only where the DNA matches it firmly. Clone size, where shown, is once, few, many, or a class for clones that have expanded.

TGTGCCAGCAGGGGGACTAGCGGCAATGAGCAGTTCTTC	CASRGTSGNEQFF	NA	TRBJ2-1	TRBV12-3/TRBV12-4	TRBD2
TGCAGTGCTCGCGGGACAGGGGTTTACGAGCAGTACTTC	CSARGTGVYEQYF	many	TRBJ2-7	TRBV20-1	TRBD1
TGTGCCAGCAGTCCACCGCTCGGACCTGACACGGATACGCAGTATTTT	CASSPPLGPDTDTQYF	many	TRBJ2-3	TRBV12-3/TRBV12-4	NA
TGTGCCAGCAGTTCGGAACTAGCGGGGGAACAAGAGACCCAGTACTTC	CASSSELAGEQETQYF	many	TRBJ2-5	TRBV7-6	TRBD2
TGTGCCAGCAGCTCGGGACTAGCGGGACTCCACGAGCAGTACTTC	CASSSGLAGLHEQYF	NA	TRBJ2-7	TRBV2	TRBD2
TGTGCCATCAGTGAGCGACAGCAAGAGACCCAGTACTTC	CAISERQQETQYF	many	TRBJ2-5	TRBV10-3	NA
TGTGCCAGTAGCCCTTCCGCGTCGGAAGCTTTCTTT	CASSPSASEAFF	few	TRBJ1-1	TRBV19	NA
TGTGCTAGTGGTTTTAAAGCCTACGAGCAGTACTTC	CASGFKAYEQYF	NA	TRBJ2-7	TRBV12-5	NA
TGTGCCAGTAGTATAGCGGCAGGGTTGTACTATGGCTACACCTTC	CASSIAAGLYYGYTF	NA	TRBJ1-2	TRBV19	NA
TGTGCCAGCAATTCGGGACCGACAGGGTTAGGGGCCAACGTCCTGACTTTC	CASNSGPTGLGANVLTF	NA	TRBJ2-6	TRBV12-3/TRBV12-4	TRBD1
TGCGCCAGCAGCCATTCTAGGCTGGGGGCCAACGTCCTGACTTTC	CASSHSRLGANVLTF	many	TRBJ2-6	TRBV4-1	NA
TGTGCCAGCAGCTTAGGAGGGGCCCGGGGGGCCATCTTTGGAGATACGCAGTATTTT	CASSLGGARGAIFGDTQYF	few	TRBJ2-3	TRBV7-2	NA
TGTGCCAGCACTGGCCTCATTTCCTACGAGCAGTACTTC	CASTGLISYEQYF	few	TRBJ2-7	TRBV6-2/TRBV6-3	NA
TGTGCCGGCGGGAACACTGAAGCTTTCTTT	CAGGNTEAFF	NA	TRBJ1-1	TRBV28	NA
TGTGCCAGTACTGCTTGGGGGGCGCAGGGTGGCAATGAGCAGTTCTTC	CASTAWGAQGGNEQFF	NA	TRBJ2-1	TRBV19	NA
TGCAGCCAAGGACGGAGTCACGAGCAGTACTTC	CSQGRSHEQYF	NA	TRBJ2-7	TRBV20-1	NA
TGTGCCAGCAGCTTAACTACAGGGATCTCCTACAATGAGCAGTTCTTC	CASSLTTGISYNEQFF	NA	TRBJ2-1	TRBV7-2	NA
TGTGCCAGCAGCCCCCCCGTGCCGTCCGGGACCCAGTACTTC	CASSPPVPSGTQYF	NA	TRBJ2-5	TRBV7-9	NA
TGTGCCTGGAGTGTACGTTGGTCCATCACTGAAGCTTTCTTT	CAWSVRWSITEAFF	few	TRBJ1-1	TRBV30	NA
TGCGCCAGCAGTCTAGGGACAGGAGCTAATGGCTACACCTTC	CASSLGTGANGYTF	few	TRBJ1-2	TRBV4-3	TRBD1
TGTGCCAGCAGCCGGACTAGCGGGGGGGCCTTGACCGGGGAGCTGTTTTTT	CASSRTSGGALTGELFF	NA	TRBJ2-2	TRBV7-6	TRBD2
TGTGCCTGGGAGGACAGGGAAGAGTACGAGCAGTACTTC	CAWEDREEYEQYF	NA	TRBJ2-7	TRBV30	TRBD1
TGTGCCAGCAGCTTAGTTACAGGGCCCAATCAGCCCCAGCATTTT	CASSLVTGPNQPQHF	few	TRBJ1-5	TRBV7-2	NA
TGCGCCAGCAGCCCGGGGGGGTCAGATACGCAGTATTTT	CASSPGGSDTQYF	few	TRBJ2-3	TRBV4-3	TRBD2
TGCAGTGTCAGAGATAGAGACCAGCCGTACTACGAGCAGTACTTC	CSVRDRDQPYYEQYF	few	TRBJ2-7	TRBV20-1	NA
TGCAGTGCTACAACCCAGGGGAGGCCTGAAGCTTTCTTT	CSATTQGRPEAFF	NA	TRBJ1-1	TRBV20-1	NA
TGCAGCGTTGCCATTATGGGGAATGAGCAGTTCTTC	CSVAIMGNEQFF	many	TRBJ2-1	TRBV29-1	NA
TGTGCCAGCAGCTTAGGAGGGGCAGATTCGCAGTATTTT	CASSLGGADSQYF	NA	TRBJ2-3	TRBV7-3	NA
TGTGCCAGCTGCACCGGACAGGGGGTCCAGCATTTT	CASCTGQGVQHF	once	TRBJ1-5	TRBV7-9	TRBD1
TGTGCCAGCAGTGGGGGGGGTCAGCCCCAGCATTTT	CASSGGGQPQHF	many	TRBJ1-5	TRBV12-3/TRBV12-4	NA
TGTGCTAGTGGTTCCCCCAATACCCTAGGAGGGGCCAATGAGCAGTTCTTC	CASGSPNTLGGANEQFF	many	TRBJ2-1	TRBV12-5	NA
TGCGCCAGCAGCTGGACCGGGACAGCCTACGAGCAGTACTTC	CASSWTGTAYEQYF	NA	TRBJ2-7	TRBV4-1	TRBD1
TGCGCCGGCAGCCAAGGAGGGGCTGGAAACCCCTACGAGCAGTACTTC	CAGSQGGAGNPYEQYF	NA	TRBJ2-7	TRBV4-1	NA
TGTGCCAGCAGTGGGACCTCCCTCATGAACACTGAAGCTTTCTTT	CASSGTSLMNTEAFF	NA	TRBJ1-1	TRBV27	NA
TGTGCCAGCAGCCAAGATCGACAGTACTCCTACGAGCAGTACTTC	CASSQDRQYSYEQYF	many	TRBJ2-7	TRBV4-2	NA
TGTGCCAGCAGTGAATTCCGCACAGGGGGAGTGGGCGAGCAGTACTTC	CASSEFRTGGVGEQYF	few	TRBJ2-7	TRBV25-1	TRBD1
TGTGCCAGCAGCGAGGCAGGGGTAAACCAAGAGACCCAGTACTTC	CASSEAGVNQETQYF	few	TRBJ2-5	TRBV9	NA
TGTGCCAGCAGCATCCGTGGGGGGGCGAAGTCTGAAGCTTTCTTT	CASSIRGGAKSEAFF	NA	TRBJ1-1	TRBV9	NA
TGTGCCAGCAGTTCCTCGGACAGCACCGGACCTAACTATGGCTTCACCTTC	CASSSSDSTGPNYGFTF	NA	TRBJ1-2	TRBV12-3/TRBV12-4	NA
TGTGCCAGCAGCTTAGAGCCTAGCGGCACCTACGAGCAGTACTTC	CASSLEPSGTYEQYF	NA	TRBJ2-7	TRBV13	TRBD2
TGTGCCAGTAGTATTCCCCCTCGTGAAGCTTTCTTT	CASSIPPREAFF	NA	TRBJ1-1	TRBV19	NA
TGCAGTGCTAGAGATTACGGGGGCCAGAACACCGGGGAGCTGTTTTTT	CSARDYGGQNTGELFF	few	TRBJ2-2	TRBV20-1	NA
TGTGCCAGCAGCCAGATTGGGGGTAGCCGGGGTGAGCAGTTCTTC	CASSQIGGSRGEQFF	few	TRBJ2-1	TRBV14	NA
TGTGCCAGCAGTTTAGAACAGGGTACAATGGATACGCAGTATTTT	CASSLEQGTMDTQYF	NA	TRBJ2-3	TRBV27	NA
TGTGCCAGCAGCCTCTCCCCAGGGGGCACTGAAGCTTTCTTT	CASSLSPGGTEAFF	many	TRBJ1-1	TRBV14	TRBD1
TGCAGTGCCGGGACAGGCTTCACAGATACGCAGTATTTT	CSAGTGFTDTQYF	few	TRBJ2-3	TRBV20-1	TRBD1
TGTGCCAGCAGCATCACTTCAGATACGCAGTATTTT	CASSITSDTQYF	NA	TRBJ2-3	TRBV5-6	NA
TGTGCCAGCAGTTCCGTCCAAGATACGCAGTATTTT	CASSSVQDTQYF	NA	TRBJ2-3	TRBV6-5	NA
TGTGCCAGCAGGTGGCTGGGACAGACCATGAACACTGAAGCTTTCTTT	CASRWLGQTMNTEAFF	NA	TRBJ1-1	TRBV28	TRBD1
TGCAGCGTTGAAGGCCGGACAGGGCGGACTGAAGCTTTCTTT	CSVEGRTGRTEAFF	many	TRBJ1-1	TRBV29-1	TRBD1
TGTGCCAGCAGTTACCTTCGCTACGAGCAGTACTTC	CASSYLRYEQYF	NA	TRBJ2-7	TRBV6-2/TRBV6-3	NA
TGTGCCAGCAGTACGCGACAGGGGATACACGAGCAGTACTTC	CASSTRQGIHEQYF	NA	TRBJ2-7	TRBV27	TRBD1
TGTGCCAGCAGTTCAGGCCCGACGTGGACAGATACGCAGTATTTT	CASSSGPTWTDTQYF	NA	TRBJ2-3	TRBV12-3/TRBV12-4	NA
TGTGCCAGCAGACCTGGACTAGCGGGAGTACACGAGCAGTACTTC	CASRPGLAGVHEQYF	NA	TRBJ2-7	TRBV27	TRBD2
TGTGCCAGCAGTCCATCTGGGGCCAACGTCATGACTTTC	CASSPSGANVMTF	NA	TRBJ2-6	TRBV27	NA
TGTGCCAGCAGCACGACAATTAAGGCCTACGAGCAGTACTTC	CASSTTIKAYEQYF	NA	TRBJ2-7	TRBV7-9	NA
TGTGCCAGCAGTTTATCGGCTAGCGCGTCCTACGAGCAGTACTTC	CASSLSASASYEQYF	NA	TRBJ2-7	TRBV27	NA